These 16 T cell receptor beta chains came from one sample sequenced in a study of human T cells and chemical hapten exposure. Time point meaning: patch test 1, 2 weeks after DPC sensitization. Treatment noted: therapeutic diphenylcyclopropenone sensitization with weekly scalp DPC. Each CDR3 protein gets one entry after TCRdb re-called the RACE reads with MiXCR. The sample includes around 380,000 distinct CDR3 sequences, approximately 5.1% of them seen just once. Source: whole blood, taken in connection with sensitization to the hapten diphenylcyclopropenone (DPC). These receptors originate from a woman in her forties or fifties with alopecia areata. Some clones in this sample may be carry-over from other donors' samples.

This clonotype has a count of ten or more. This chain uses TRBV7-2 with TRBJ2-2; tentatively, D is TRBD1 or TRBD2 (5 bases each). Trimming stripped 4 bases from V and 4 bases from J, with 10 bases between. The CDR3 length is 14 residues. Germline loops: CDR1 SGHTA, CDR2 FQGNSA. CDR3 region: CASSSLGVTGELFF. Written as DNA, the CDR3 is TGTGCCAGCAGCTCTTTGGGGGTCACCGGGGAGCTGTTTTTT.

The chain couples TRBV5-1 to TRBJ1-1, with 7 bases lining up with TRBD1. The junction had 16 bases not matched to a gene; V was cut back by 1 base and J by 7 bases. This CDR3 is built from 17 residues. Germline-derived CDR1 and CDR2 are SGHRS and YFSETQ. This CDR3 reads CASSLSGRGGDRGEAFF. CDR3 DNA sequence: TGCGCCAGCAGCTTGAGTGGACGAGGGGGCGATAGAGGTGAAGCTTTCTTT.

This clonotype came up many times. The chain joins TRBV27 to TRBJ2-3; 11 nucleotides match TRBD2. Germline V CDR1 and CDR2: MNHEY, SMNVEV (reference sequence). V lost 6 bases and J lost 4; bases outside the gene matches: 6. This CDR3 has 15 residues. The CDR3 protein is CASRSTSGSADTQYF. In nucleotides, the CDR3 is TGTGCCAGCAGGAGTACTAGCGGGAGTGCAGATACGCAGTATTTT.

This clonotype was recorded at least ten times. The chain carries TRBV27 and TRBJ1-5; weak D call: TRBD1 (5 bases). V was clipped by 3 bases and J by 3 bases, with 6 bases between them. From germline, CDR1 is MNHEY and CDR2 SMNVEV (reference sequence). The CDR3 has 13 amino acids. CDR3 DNA: TGTGCCAGCAGTTTCGGGACCAATCAGCCCCAGCATTTT. Amino acid sequence: CASSFGTNQPQHF.

The table lists this clonotype with many counts. The chain links TRBV4-2 to TRBJ1-1; D is ambiguous. The CDR3 has 15 residues. Germline values: CDR1 LGHNA, CDR2 YNFKEQ. Trimming took off 0 bases at V and 0 bases at J, with 8 bases between the two ends. The CDR3 DNA is TGTGCCAGCAGCCAAGATCCCAGCCTGAACACTGAAGCTTTCTTT. Translation gives CASSQDPSLNTEAFF.

This clonotype has a count of ten or more. The V call is TRBV19, the J call TRBJ2-1; D unresolved. The germline gives CDR1 LNHDA, CDR2 SQIVND (reference sequence). With 7 bases removed from V and 9 bases from J, the gap between germline ends came to 16 bases. The CDR3 totals 13 residues. The CDR3 DNA follows: TGTGCCAGTACCGACCAGCAGCTCGGTGAGCAGTTCTTC. It yields the protein CASTDQQLGEQFF.

This clonotype occurred many times. The chain carries TRBV12-3 or TRBV12-4 and TRBJ2-7, with 9 bases identical to TRBD1. V lost 6 bases, J lost 6 bases, and 6 bases stayed unmatched. The CDR3 has 13 amino acids. The CDR3 bases are TGTGCCAGCAGCCCTACAGGGGGCCTCGAGCAGTACTTC. Its protein product is CASSPTGGLEQYF.

This sequence joins TRBV11-2 and TRBJ1-1; D gene uncertain. Trimming took 2 bases from V and 4 from J, leaving 5 bases between them. The CDR3 loop spans 12 amino acids. CDR1 is SGHAT and CDR2 is FQNNGV in the germline V gene. CDR3 amino acids: CASSLQITEAFF. The DNA for the CDR3 is TGTGCCAGCAGCTTACAAATCACTGAAGCTTTCTTT. Full variable domain (outside the CDR3, taken from reference TRBV11-2 and TRBJ1-1): EAGVAQSPRYKIIEKRQSVAFWCNPISGHATLYWYQQILGQGPKLLIQFQNNGVVDDSQLPKDRFSAERLKGVDSTLKIQPAKLEDSAVYLCASSLQITEAFFGQGTRLTVV.

The gene calls are TRBV7-2 and TRBJ2-3; no firm D call. V lost 4 bases, J lost 1 base, and 9 bases lay in between. CDR1 SGHTA and CDR2 FQGNSA come from the germline V gene. There are 14 residues in the CDR3. CDR3 sequence (DNA): TGTGCCAGCAGCTCCAGCCCCGGCACAGATACGCAGTATTTT. Its translation: CASSSSPGTDTQYF.

This clonotype has a handful of counts. V gene TRBV12-5 combines with J gene TRBJ1-3; D is ambiguous. The CDR3 is 15 residues long. V dropped 6 bases and J dropped 0 bases, with 12 bases sitting between them. Per the germline V gene, CDR1 is LGHNT and CDR2 is FRNRAP. The CDR3: CASGLTGGSGNTIYF. CDR3 sequence (DNA): TGTGCTAGTGGCCTGACCGGAGGCTCTGGAAACACCATATATTTT. The whole variable domain, filled in from reference TRBV12-5 and TRBJ1-3, reads DARVTQTPRHKVTEMGQEVTMRCQPILGHNTVFWYRQTMMQGLELLAYFRNRAPLDDSGMPKDRFSAEMPDATLATLKIQPSEPRDSAVYFCASGLTGGSGNTIYFGEGSWLTVV.

The chain has TRBV11-2 and TRBJ2-1; maybe TRBD2 (5 bases). The CDR3 sequence is 13 residues long. Germline assignment: CDR1 SGHAT and CDR2 FQNNGV. V dropped 7 bases and J dropped 9 bases, with 16 bases sitting between them. The CDR3 coding sequence is TGTGCCAGCACCCCCCGGGATGCGGGTGAGCAGTTCTTC. The encoded protein is CASTPRDAGEQFF.

This clonotype was seen many times. This chain uses TRBV29-1 with TRBJ2-7, with 9 bases that match TRBD1. The CDR3 loop spans 12 amino acids. V dropped 6 bases and J dropped 6; count of bases not matched to a gene: 6. Per the germline V gene, CDR1 is SQVTM and CDR2 is ANQGSEA. The CDR3 DNA follows: TGCAGCGTGGCACAGGGGGCCTTCGAGCAGTACTTC. This gives the protein CSVAQGAFEQYF.

This clonotype was detected many times. The chain employs TRBV29-1 and TRBJ2-7, with D possibly being TRBD1 or TRBD2 (6 bases each). Per germline, CDR1 SQVTM and CDR2 ANQGSEA. This CDR3 is built from 14 residues. V shed 3 bases and J shed 0 bases, with 12 bases lying between them. In DNA, the CDR3 is TGCAGCGTTGAGGAGGGCAGGGGCTCCTACGAGCAGTACTTC. Translating it yields CSVEEGRGSYEQYF.

This clonotype has more than one count but fewer than ten. The J gene is TRBJ2-2, the V gene TRBV2, with D possibly being TRBD2 (6 bases). The V end lost 6 bases, the J end lost 4 bases, and 15 bases lay between the germline ends. CDR1 is SNHLY, CDR2 FYNNEI, per germline. The CDR3 loop spans 15 amino acids. CDR3 nucleotide sequence: TGTGCCAGCAGGGCAGGGACTTACTCCACCGGGGAGCTGTTTTTT. Encoded protein: CASRAGTYSTGELFF.

There are a few counts of this clonotype. The chain joins TRBV20-1 to TRBJ2-2; D is uncertain. CDR3 length: 13 amino acids. Germline lookup yields CDR1 DFQATT and CDR2 SNEGSKA (reference sequence). Trimming took off 3 bases at V and 2 bases at J, with 7 bases between the two ends. In nucleotides, the CDR3 is TGCAGTGCTAGGGACCCTAACACCGGGGAGCTGTTTTTT. This codes for CSARDPNTGELFF.

The J gene is TRBJ1-1, the V gene TRBV18, with D perhaps matching TRBD1 (5 bases). The CDR3 is made up of 17 amino acids. Germline V gene lookup returns CDR1 KGHSH and CDR2 LQKENI. Trimming pared 4 bases from V and 1 base from J, leaving 19 bases between. In DNA form, the CDR3 reads TGTGCCAGCTCACGTTCTCGCCAGGGAAACAAGAACACTGAAGCTTTCTTT. The encoded protein is CASSRSRQGNKNTEAFF.